The clone carrying this T cell receptor beta chain was seen a handful of times. TCRdb recomputed calls from the 5' RACE reads with MiXCR, one row per CDR3 protein. The sample has about 350,000 distinct CDR3 sequences, approximately 10% seen once; the top ten hold 18%. The CDR3 extends over 14 amino acids. V gave up 4 bases and J gave up 5 bases, with 15 bases separating them. Per the germline V gene, CDR1 is SGHRS and CDR2 is YFSETQ. This entry is derived from a study of T cells after yellow fever vaccination. The specimen was PBMCs, collected on the day of the first yellow fever vaccination. The chain joins TRBV5-1 to TRBJ1-1, with D tentatively TRBD1 (6 bases). The clonotype comes from a man aged 18 to 29 who received the YFV17D yellow fever vaccine. The CDR3 DNA reads TGCGCCAGCAGCCGCCCGGGGGGCAGGACTGAAGCTTTCTTT. Residues: CASSRPGGRTEAFF.